Described below is a single TCR beta chain sequence and its context. This sample was taken from a study of OX40 agonist ivuxolimab in advanced cancers. Profiled with immunoSEQ multiplex PCR; TCRdb holds only in-frame clones, not every one. The table has more than 85,000 clones, roughly 80% seen once. Trimming at V came to 2 bases and at J to 3 bases, leaving 10 bases not matched to a gene. Germline V gives CDR1 SGHRS, CDR2 YFSETQ. The CDR3 consists of 16 residues. The material sequenced was CD4+ or CD8+ T cells sorted from blood, taken in a trial of the OX40 agonist ivuxolimab. This sequence originates from an adult with an advanced solid tumor such as melanoma, head and neck, liver or kidney cancer. The chain links TRBV5-1 to TRBJ1-1; TRBD1 agrees at 7 bases. CDR3 in amino acids: CASSLIQQGPYTEAFF. In DNA form, the CDR3 reads TGCGCCAGCAGCTTAATCCAACAGGGGCCGTACACTGAAGCTTTCTTT.